This TCR beta chain was identified during a study of metastatic and nonmetastatic thyroid tumors. Study-wide background: Both malignant and benign thyroid patients supplied peripheral blood and tumor or nodule tissue samples, across which the repertoires of these patients were then compared.

Before thyroid surgery, none of the patients had received any treatment. Original processing notes: The distant-metastasis classifier for papillary thyroid cancer was built from CDR3 differences across clinicopathological groups. With MiXCR, TCRdb called clones anew from the PCR reads. For this entry, the V and J calls and clone size follow TCRdb and not the study's own pipeline. The sample holds about 82,000 clones, approximately 12% seen once. Study conclusions and caveats: Reports indicated that malignant thyroid tumors showed significantly higher TCR beta diversity than benign nodules did, in blood and tumor.

This clone was found many times. The antigen remains undetermined. Germline CDR1 is KGHSY and CDR2 is FQNENV. V was cut by 0 bases and J by 10 bases, with 7 bases left in between. The CDR3 extends over 12 amino acids. The rearrangement joins TRBV16 to TRBJ1-5; D unclear. The sample taken for sequencing was tumor tissue. This receptor was identified in a female donor with papillary thyroid cancer or a benign thyroid nodule (not recorded which). Some clones in this sample may be carry-over from other donors' samples. CDR3 nucleotides: TGTGCCAGCAGCCAATCGGGTGGACCCCAGCATTTT. Translation gives CASSQSGGPQHF.